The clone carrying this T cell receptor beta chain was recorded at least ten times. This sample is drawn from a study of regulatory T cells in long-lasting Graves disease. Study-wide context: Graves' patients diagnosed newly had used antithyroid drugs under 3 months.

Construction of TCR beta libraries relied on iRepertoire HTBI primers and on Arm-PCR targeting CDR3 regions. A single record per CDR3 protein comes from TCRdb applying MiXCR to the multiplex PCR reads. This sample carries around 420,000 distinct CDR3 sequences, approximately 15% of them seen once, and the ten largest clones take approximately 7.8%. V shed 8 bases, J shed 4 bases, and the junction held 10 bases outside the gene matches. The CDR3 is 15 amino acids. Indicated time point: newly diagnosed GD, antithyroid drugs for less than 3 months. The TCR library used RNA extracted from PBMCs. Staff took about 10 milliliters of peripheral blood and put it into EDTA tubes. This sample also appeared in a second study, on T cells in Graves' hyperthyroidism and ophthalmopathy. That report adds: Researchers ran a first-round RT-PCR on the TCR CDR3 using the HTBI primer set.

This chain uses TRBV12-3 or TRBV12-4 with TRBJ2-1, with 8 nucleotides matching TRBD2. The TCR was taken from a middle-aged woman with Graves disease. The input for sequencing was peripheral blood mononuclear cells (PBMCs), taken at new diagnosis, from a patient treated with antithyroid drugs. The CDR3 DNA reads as TGTGCCAGCGATAAGGCGGGGGGATCATACAATGAGCAGTTCTTC. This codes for CASDKAGGSYNEQFF.